These T cell receptor beta chains were read from a single sample in a study of regulatory T cells in long-lasting Graves disease. TCRdb passed the multiplex PCR reads through MiXCR, listing each CDR3 protein once. The top ten clones hold around 20% of a sample with under 500,000 distinct CDR3 sequences, about a fifth of them seen once. The sample was peripheral blood mononuclear cells (PBMCs), taken when the disease was refractory, from a patient treated with antithyroid drugs. The receptors here all came from a female donor with Graves disease. Both conserved end residues are part of each CDR3. The D gene is left open where the match is weak. Not every row has a clone size; where given, it reads once, few, many or a size class.

J,D,V,size,length,CDR3,DNA
TRBJ2-7,NA,TRBV27,NA,13,CASRHQGSYEQYF,TGTGCCAGCAGACACCAGGGTTCCTACGAGCAGTACTTC
TRBJ2-7,NA,TRBV9,NA,14,CTSSVAVASYEQYF,TGTACCAGCAGCGTAGCCGTGGCTTCCTACGAGCAGTACTTC
TRBJ2-7,TRBD2,TRBV11-2,many,16,CASSLDSGGSNYEQYF,TGTGCCAGCAGCTTAGATAGCGGGGGTTCAAACTACGAGCAGTACTTC
TRBJ2-7,NA,TRBV20-1,NA,13,CSARTEGSYEQYF,TGCAGTGCGAGGACAGAGGGCTCCTACGAGCAGTACTTC
TRBJ2-7,TRBD2,TRBV11-2,many,13,CASSDISGREQYF,TGTGCCAGCAGCGATATAAGCGGGAGGGAGCAGTACTTC
TRBJ1-1,TRBD1,TRBV19,NA,14,CASSTTYRGTEAFF,TGTGCCAGTAGTACCACCTACAGGGGAACTGAAGCTTTCTTT
TRBJ2-2,NA,TRBV6-5,NA,16,CASSSPRRSSPGELFF,TGTGCCAGCAGTTCTCCTAGACGGTCATCACCCGGGGAGCTGTTTTTT
TRBJ2-7,TRBD1,TRBV7-2,NA,15,CASSLSEGASYEQYF,TGTGCCAGCAGCTTAAGCGAGGGGGCCTCCTACGAGCAGTACTTC
TRBJ2-2,NA,TRBV9,NA,14,CASSARQFTGELFF,TGTGCCAGCAGCGCCCGACAGTTCACCGGGGAGCTGTTTTTT
TRBJ1-5,NA,TRBV19,NA,15,CASSINRGGPQPQHF,TGTGCCAGTAGTATTAATCGGGGCGGTCCGCAGCCCCAGCATTTT
TRBJ2-5,NA,TRBV7-2,many,14,CASSLVANQETQYF,TGTGCCAGCAGCTTAGTCGCGAACCAAGAGACCCAGTACTTC
TRBJ1-1,TRBD1,TRBV5-1,few,15,CASSLADRTNTEAFF,TGCGCCAGCAGCTTGGCGGACAGGACGAACACTGAAGCTTTCTTT
TRBJ2-5,TRBD2,TRBV4-2,few,16,CASSQESGTFQETQYF,TGTGCCAGCAGCCAAGAAAGCGGGACCTTCCAAGAGACCCAGTACTTC
TRBJ1-2,TRBD1,TRBV15,many,16,CATSSPRTGLMGGYTF,TGTGCCACCAGCAGTCCTCGGACAGGGTTGATGGGTGGCTACACCTTC
TRBJ2-5,NA,TRBV11-2,many,13,CASSWGRSETQYF,TGTGCCAGCAGCTGGGGACGGTCGGAGACCCAGTACTTC
TRBJ2-5,NA,TRBV12-3/TRBV12-4,many,14,CASSYGGGQETQYF,TGTGCCAGCAGTTATGGTGGGGGTCAAGAGACCCAGTACTTC
TRBJ1-2,TRBD1,TRBV6-1,few,14,CASSQLDRGPGYTF,TGTGCCAGCAGTCAATTGGACAGGGGGCCTGGCTACACCTTC
TRBJ1-1,TRBD1,TRBV5-5,many,16,CASSLSAGGGNTEAFF,TGTGCCAGCAGCTTGTCAGCAGGGGGCGGAAACACTGAAGCTTTCTTT
TRBJ1-1,TRBD1,TRBV28,many,11,CASTMTGFAFF,TGTGCCAGCACCATGACAGGGTTTGCTTTCTTT
TRBJ2-2,TRBD2,TRBV7-2,NA,14,CASSLAREAGELFF,TGTGCCAGCAGCTTAGCGCGGGAGGCCGGGGAGCTGTTTTTT
TRBJ1-4,NA,TRBV28,many,15,CASSPAGRGNEKLFF,TGTGCCAGCAGTCCAGCGGGGAGGGGAAATGAAAAACTGTTTTTT
TRBJ2-7,NA,TRBV7-9,few,13,CASSFTSSYEQYF,TGTGCCAGCAGCTTTACTAGCTCCTACGAGCAGTACTTC
TRBJ1-2,NA,TRBV7-9,NA,16,CASSLDSGDPGYGYTF,TGTGCCAGCAGCTTAGACTCTGGGGACCCAGGCTATGGCTACACCTTC
TRBJ2-6,NA,TRBV10-3,few,14,CATREESGANVLTF,TGTGCCACTCGGGAAGAGTCTGGGGCCAACGTCCTGACTTTC
TRBJ2-7,TRBD2,TRBV15,many,14,CATSKLAGVSEQYF,TGTGCCACCAGCAAGTTGGCGGGAGTCAGCGAGCAGTACTTC
TRBJ2-4,TRBD2,TRBV2,many,15,CASRSAGVDKNIQYF,TGTGCCAGCAGGTCGGCGGGAGTGGACAAAAACATTCAGTACTTC
TRBJ2-7,TRBD1,TRBV6-2/TRBV6-3,few,19,CASSYSPRSVAGGLYEQYF,TGTGCCAGCAGTTATAGTCCGAGGAGTGTGGCAGGGGGCCTCTACGAGCAGTACTTC
TRBJ2-1,NA,TRBV11-2,few,15,CASSLRSGNYNEQFF,TGTGCCAGCAGCTTAAGGTCAGGGAACTACAATGAGCAGTTCTTC
TRBJ1-2,TRBD1,TRBV29-1,few,13,CSVDQGADYGYTF,TGCAGCGTTGATCAGGGGGCGGACTATGGCTACACCTTC